This T cell receptor (beta chain) was sequenced for a study of cytomegalovirus exposure and HLA in healthy donors (dated by TCRdb to 2016 to 2017). Turning to the overall study: The 666 repertoires of the first cohort and the 95 to 150 validation repertoires were produced on the same platform, according to a later analysis. Besides the first cohort of 550 to 750 subjects, a separate validation cohort made up of roughly 130 different subjects was used. To predict cytomegalovirus infection status, the study combined high-throughput TCR immunosequencing, statistical association of individual TCRs with disease status, and machine learning. The study was designed to test whether signatures of past pathogen exposure could be identified by cataloging public T cell receptors.

The library came from the immunoSEQ multiplex PCR assay. In the authors' own workflow: To diagnose cytomegalovirus status from the catalog of TCR beta chain sequences, a statistical classification framework was built. The table comes from immuneACCESS by way of TCRdb, which keeps in-frame sequences with V and J called. Part of the clones is missing from these tables; in studies checked, under half for an unresolved V gene and the rest for unknown reasons. V and J calls and clone size are given by that table; D and trimming were obtained from the DNA. Here the sample has 170,000 or so clones; 75% to 90% occur a single time. The leading ten clones occupy about a sixth of the sample. From its cysteine to its phenylalanine, the CDR3 spans 15 amino acids. Only the CDR3 part of the read is kept: 45 bases, read in frame from the first base. Trimming removed 2 bases from V and 0 bases from J; the gene matches leave 4 bases unexplained. The germline V gene yields MGHRA for CDR1 and YSYEKL for CDR2.

Overall results and qualifications from the work: All 120 or so repertoires were used to score co-occurrence in the validation cohort in a later analysis, because that analysis had no HLA typing for the cohort. In vitro tests confirmed that three of the cytomegalovirus-associated TCR beta chains recognize cytomegalovirus antigens. According to the authors, the approach could potentially be generalized to other disease states and immunological phenotypes. A later analysis found that TCRs clustered in the first cohort also tended to co-occur in the 130 or so validation repertoires, with more than 90% of cluster scores above 0. The classifier was reported to diagnose cytomegalovirus status with high specificity and sensitivity in both the original and validation cohorts. Across donors, most TCR sequences were observed very rarely, whereas some public TCRs were present in many individuals. The study listed 150 to 200 TCR beta chains as associated with cytomegalovirus.

The donors were included in the validation cohort of some 110 subjects, a group kept apart from the roughly 680-subject first cohort. The table lists this clone with a few counts. This receptor's antigen is unknown. Base qualities are not recorded, but no much larger clone differs from it by a single base. The rearranged segments are TRBV4-1 and TRBJ2-7, with TRBD2 matching 7 junction bases. Sequencing was done on a sample of PBMCs. The origin of this receptor is a man between 18 and 29 years old in good health and CMV-seropositive. CDR3 sequence: CASSQSGTNSYEQYF. The base sequence is TGCGCCAGCAGCCAATCCGGGACTAACTCCTACGAGCAGTACTTC.